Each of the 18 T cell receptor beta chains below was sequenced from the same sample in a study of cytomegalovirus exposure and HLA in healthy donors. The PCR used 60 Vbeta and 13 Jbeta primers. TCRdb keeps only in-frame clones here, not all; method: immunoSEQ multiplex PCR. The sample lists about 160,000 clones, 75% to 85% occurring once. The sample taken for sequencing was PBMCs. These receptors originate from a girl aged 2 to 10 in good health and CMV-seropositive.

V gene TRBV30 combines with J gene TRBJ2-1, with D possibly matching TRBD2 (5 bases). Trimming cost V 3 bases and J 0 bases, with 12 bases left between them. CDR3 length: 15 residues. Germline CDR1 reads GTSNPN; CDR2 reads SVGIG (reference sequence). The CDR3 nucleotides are TGTGCCTGGAGCCGGACTGGGCACTCCTACAATGAGCAGTTCTTC. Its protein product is CAWSRTGHSYNEQFF.

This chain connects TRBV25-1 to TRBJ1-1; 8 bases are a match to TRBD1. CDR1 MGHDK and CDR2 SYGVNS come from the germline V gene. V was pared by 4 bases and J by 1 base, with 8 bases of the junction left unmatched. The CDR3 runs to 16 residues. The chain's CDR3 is CASSGEGQGWNTEAFF. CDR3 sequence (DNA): TGTGCCAGCAGTGGAGAAGGACAGGGCTGGAACACTGAAGCTTTCTTT.

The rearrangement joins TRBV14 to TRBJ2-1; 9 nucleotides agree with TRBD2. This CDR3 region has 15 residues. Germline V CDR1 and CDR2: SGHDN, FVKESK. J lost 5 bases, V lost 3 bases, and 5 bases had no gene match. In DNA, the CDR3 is TGTGCCAGCAGCCATGCTAGCGGGAAGAACAATGAGCAGTTCTTC. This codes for CASSHASGKNNEQFF.

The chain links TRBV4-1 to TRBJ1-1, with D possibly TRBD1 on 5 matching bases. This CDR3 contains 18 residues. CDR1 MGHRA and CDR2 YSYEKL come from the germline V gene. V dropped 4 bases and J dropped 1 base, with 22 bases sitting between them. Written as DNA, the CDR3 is TGCGCCAGCAGCCTCAAACATGGCGGGGACTTGAGGAACACTGAAGCTTTCTTT. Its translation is CASSLKHGGDLRNTEAFF.

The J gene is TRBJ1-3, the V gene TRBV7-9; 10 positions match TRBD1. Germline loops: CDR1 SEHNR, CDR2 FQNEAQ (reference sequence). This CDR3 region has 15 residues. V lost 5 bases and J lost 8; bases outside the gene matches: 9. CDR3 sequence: CASSILTGGTDTIYF. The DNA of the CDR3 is TGTGCCAGCAGCATCTTGACAGGGGGCACAGACACCATATATTTT.

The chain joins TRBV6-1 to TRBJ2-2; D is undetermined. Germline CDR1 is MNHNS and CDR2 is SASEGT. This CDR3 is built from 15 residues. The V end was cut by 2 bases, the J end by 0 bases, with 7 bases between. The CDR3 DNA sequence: TGTGCCAGCAGTGAAAATCCTGCGAACACCGGGGAGCTGTTTTTT. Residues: CASSENPANTGELFF.

CDR3 loop: CASSSSAGLAGGLTYNEQFF. The DNA of the CDR3 is TGCGCCAGCAGCTCATCTGCGGGACTAGCGGGAGGGCTTACCTACAATGAGCAGTTCTTC. V and J are TRBV5-1 and TRBJ2-1; 16 bases align to TRBD2. This CDR3 spans 20 amino acids. J lost 2 bases, V lost 3 bases, and 11 bases had no gene match. Germline CDR1 SGHRS, CDR2 YFSETQ.

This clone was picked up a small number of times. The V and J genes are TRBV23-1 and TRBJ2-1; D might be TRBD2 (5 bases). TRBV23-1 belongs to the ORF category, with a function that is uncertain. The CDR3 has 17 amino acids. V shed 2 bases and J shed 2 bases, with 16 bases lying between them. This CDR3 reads CASSQPTGLRPYNEQFF. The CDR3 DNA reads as TGCGCCAGCAGTCAACCTACCGGACTTAGACCCTACAATGAGCAGTTCTTC.

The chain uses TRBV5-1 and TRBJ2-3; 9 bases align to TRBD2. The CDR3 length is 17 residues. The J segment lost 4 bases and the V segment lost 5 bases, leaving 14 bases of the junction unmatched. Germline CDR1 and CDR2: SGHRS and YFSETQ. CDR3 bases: TGCGCCAGCAGAAAATTCTCTAGCGGGACAAGGGCAGATACGCAGTATTTT. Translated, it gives CASRKFSSGTRADTQYF.

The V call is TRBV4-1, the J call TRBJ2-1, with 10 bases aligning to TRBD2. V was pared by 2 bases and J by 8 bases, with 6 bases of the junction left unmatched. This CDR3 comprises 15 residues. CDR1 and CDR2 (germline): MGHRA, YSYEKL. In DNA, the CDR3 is TGCGCCAGCAGCCAACGAGCGGGAGGGCCGCATGAGCAGTTCTTC. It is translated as CASSQRAGGPHEQFF.

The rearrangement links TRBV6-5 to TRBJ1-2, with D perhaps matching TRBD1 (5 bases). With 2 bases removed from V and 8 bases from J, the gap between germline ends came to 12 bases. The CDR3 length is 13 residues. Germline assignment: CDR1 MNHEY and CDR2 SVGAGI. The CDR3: CASSYGAQWGYTF. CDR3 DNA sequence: TGTGCCAGCAGTTACGGGGCCCAATGGGGCTACACCTTC.

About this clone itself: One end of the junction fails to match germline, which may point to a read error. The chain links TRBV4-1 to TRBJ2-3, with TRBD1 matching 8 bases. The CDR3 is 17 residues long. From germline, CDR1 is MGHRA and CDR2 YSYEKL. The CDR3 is CASSQGRGRRSTDTQYF. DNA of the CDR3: TGCGCCAGCAGCCAAGGCAGGGGGCGACGGAGCACAGATACGCAATATTTT.

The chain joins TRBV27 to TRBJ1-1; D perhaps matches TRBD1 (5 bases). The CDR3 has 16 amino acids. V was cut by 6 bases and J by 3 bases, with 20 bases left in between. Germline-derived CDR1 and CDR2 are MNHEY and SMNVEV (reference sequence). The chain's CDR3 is CASSKNGGMRHTEAFF. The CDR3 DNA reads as TGTGCCAGCAGCAAAAACGGGGGAATGAGGCACACTGAAGCTTTCTTT.

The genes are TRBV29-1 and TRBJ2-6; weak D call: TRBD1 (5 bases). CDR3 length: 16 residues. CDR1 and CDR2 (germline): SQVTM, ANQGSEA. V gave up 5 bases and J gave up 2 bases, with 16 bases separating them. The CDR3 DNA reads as TGCAGCGTTCGTGTAGGGGCTTCCCCTGGGGCCAACGTCCTGACTTTC. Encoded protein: CSVRVGASPGANVLTF.

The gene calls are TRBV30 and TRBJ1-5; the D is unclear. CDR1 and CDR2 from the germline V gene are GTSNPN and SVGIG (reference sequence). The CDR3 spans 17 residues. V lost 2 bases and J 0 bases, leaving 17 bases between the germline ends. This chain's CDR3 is CAWSTAYSGNSNQPQHF. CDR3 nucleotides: TGTGCCTGGAGTACAGCTTATTCGGGAAATAGCAATCAGCCCCAGCATTTT.

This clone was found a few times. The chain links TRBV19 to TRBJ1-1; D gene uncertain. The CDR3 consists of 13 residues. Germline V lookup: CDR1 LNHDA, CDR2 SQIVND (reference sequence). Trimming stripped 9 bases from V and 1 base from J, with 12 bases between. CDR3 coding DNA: TGTGCCAGCCAGTACCGGGAGAACACTGAAGCTTTCTTT. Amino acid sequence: CASQYRENTEAFF.

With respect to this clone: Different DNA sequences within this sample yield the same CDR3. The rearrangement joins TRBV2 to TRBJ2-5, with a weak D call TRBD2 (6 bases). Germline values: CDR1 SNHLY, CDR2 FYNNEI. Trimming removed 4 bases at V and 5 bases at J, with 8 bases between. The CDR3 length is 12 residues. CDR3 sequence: CASSGAGETQYF. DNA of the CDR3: TGTGCCAGCAGTGGGGCGGGGGAGACCCAGTACTTC. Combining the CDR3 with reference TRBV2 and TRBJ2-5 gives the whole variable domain EPEVTQTPSHQVTQMGQEVILRCVPISNHLYFYWYRQILGQKVEFLVSFYNNEISEKSEIFDDQFSVERPDGSNFTLKIRSTKLEDSAMYFCASSGAGETQYFGPGTRLLVL.

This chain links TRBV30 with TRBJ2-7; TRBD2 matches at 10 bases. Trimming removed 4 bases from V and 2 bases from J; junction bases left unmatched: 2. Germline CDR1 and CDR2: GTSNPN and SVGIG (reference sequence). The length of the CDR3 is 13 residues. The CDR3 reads CAWTTSGAYEQYF. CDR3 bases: TGTGCCTGGACTACTAGCGGGGCCTACGAGCAGTACTTC.